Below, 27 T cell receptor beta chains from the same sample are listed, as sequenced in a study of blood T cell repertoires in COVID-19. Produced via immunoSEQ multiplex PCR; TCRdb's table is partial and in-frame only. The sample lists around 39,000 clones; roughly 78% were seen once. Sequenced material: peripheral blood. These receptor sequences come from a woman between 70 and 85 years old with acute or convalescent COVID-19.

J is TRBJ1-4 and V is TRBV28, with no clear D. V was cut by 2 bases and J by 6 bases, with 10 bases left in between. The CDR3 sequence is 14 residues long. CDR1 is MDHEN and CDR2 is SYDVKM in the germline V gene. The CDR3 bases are TGTGCCAGCAGTTTAAGCCGAATGGATGAAAAACTGTTTTTT. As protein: CASSLSRMDEKLFF.

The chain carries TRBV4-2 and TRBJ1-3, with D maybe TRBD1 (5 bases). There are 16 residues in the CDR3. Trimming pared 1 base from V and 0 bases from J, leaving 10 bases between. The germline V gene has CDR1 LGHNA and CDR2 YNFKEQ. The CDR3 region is CASSQGQKLSGNTIYF. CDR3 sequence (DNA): TGTGCCAGCAGCCAAGGACAGAAACTCTCTGGAAACACCATATATTTT.

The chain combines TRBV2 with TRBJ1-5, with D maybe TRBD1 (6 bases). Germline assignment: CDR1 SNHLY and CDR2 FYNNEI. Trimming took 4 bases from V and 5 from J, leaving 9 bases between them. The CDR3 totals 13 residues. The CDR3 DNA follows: TGTGCCAGCAGTGCGGACAGCTATCAGCCCCAGCATTTT. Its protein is CASSADSYQPQHF. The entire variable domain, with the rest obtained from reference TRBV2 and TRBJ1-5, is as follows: EPEVTQTPSHQVTQMGQEVILRCVPISNHLYFYWYRQILGQKVEFLVSFYNNEISEKSEIFDDQFSVERPDGSNFTLKIRSTKLEDSAMYFCASSADSYQPQHFGDGTRLSIL.

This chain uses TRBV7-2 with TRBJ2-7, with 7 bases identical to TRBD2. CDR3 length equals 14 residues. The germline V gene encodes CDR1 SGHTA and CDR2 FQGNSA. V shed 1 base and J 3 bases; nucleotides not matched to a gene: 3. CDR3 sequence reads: CASSLGGGFYEQYF. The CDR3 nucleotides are TGTGCCAGCAGCTTAGGGGGAGGGTTCTACGAGCAGTACTTC.

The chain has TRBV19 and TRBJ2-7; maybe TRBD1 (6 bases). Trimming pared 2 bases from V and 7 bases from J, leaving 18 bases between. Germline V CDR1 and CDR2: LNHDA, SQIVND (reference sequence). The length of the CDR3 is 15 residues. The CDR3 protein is CASSITLTGNREQYF. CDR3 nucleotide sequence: TGTGCCAGTAGTATAACCCTTACAGGGAACAGGGAGCAGTACTTC.

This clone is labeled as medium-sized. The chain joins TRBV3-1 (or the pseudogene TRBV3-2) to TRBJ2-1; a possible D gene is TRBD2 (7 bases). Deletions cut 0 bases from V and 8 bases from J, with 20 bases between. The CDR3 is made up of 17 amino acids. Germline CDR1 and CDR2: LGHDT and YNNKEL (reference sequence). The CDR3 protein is CASSQDAGAGRIDEQFF. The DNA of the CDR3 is TGTGCCAGCAGCCAAGATGCGGGGGCAGGGAGGATCGATGAGCAGTTCTTC.

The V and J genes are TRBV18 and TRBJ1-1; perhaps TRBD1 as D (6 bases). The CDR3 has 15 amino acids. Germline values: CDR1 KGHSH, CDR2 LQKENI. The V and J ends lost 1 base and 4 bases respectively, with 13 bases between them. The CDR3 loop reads CASSPLQGLATEAFF. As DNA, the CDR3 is TGTGCCAGCTCACCACTGCAGGGGCTGGCCACTGAAGCTTTCTTT.

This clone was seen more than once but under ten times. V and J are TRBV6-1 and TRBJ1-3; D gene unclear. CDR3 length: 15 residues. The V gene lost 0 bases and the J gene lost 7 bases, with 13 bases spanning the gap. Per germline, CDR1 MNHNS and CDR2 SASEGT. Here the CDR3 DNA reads TGTGCCAGCAGTGAAGCTGTGTGGACGGGGAACACCATATATTTT. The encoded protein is CASSEAVWTGNTIYF.

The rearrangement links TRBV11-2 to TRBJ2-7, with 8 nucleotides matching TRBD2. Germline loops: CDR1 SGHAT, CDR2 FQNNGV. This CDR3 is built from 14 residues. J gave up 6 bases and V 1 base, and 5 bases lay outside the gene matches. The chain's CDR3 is CASSLVSGVREQYF. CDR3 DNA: TGTGCCAGCAGCTTAGTTAGCGGGGTACGCGAGCAGTACTTC.

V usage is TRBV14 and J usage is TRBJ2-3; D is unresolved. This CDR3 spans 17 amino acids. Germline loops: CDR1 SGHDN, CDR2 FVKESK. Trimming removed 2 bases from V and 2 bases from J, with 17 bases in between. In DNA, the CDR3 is TGTGCCAGCAGCCAATGGAGTCGTCTGGCCAACACAGATACGCAGTATTTT. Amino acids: CASSQWSRLANTDTQYF.

CDR3 coding DNA: TGTGCCAGCAGTGAAGCTCGCGGATTTGGGTTTGGGCCCCAGCATTTT. It specifies CASSEARGFGFGPQHF. This chain connects TRBV2 to TRBJ1-5; D ambiguous. The CDR3 contains 16 residues. Per the germline V gene, CDR1 is SNHLY and CDR2 is FYNNEI. The V end was cut by 0 bases, the J end by 9 bases, with 18 bases between.

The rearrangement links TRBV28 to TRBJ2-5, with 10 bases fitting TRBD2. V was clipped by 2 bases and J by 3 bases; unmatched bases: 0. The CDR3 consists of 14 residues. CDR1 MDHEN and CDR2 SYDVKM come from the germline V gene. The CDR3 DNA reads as TGTGCCAGCAGTTTAACTAGCGGGGAAGAGACCCAGTACTTC. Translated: CASSLTSGEETQYF.

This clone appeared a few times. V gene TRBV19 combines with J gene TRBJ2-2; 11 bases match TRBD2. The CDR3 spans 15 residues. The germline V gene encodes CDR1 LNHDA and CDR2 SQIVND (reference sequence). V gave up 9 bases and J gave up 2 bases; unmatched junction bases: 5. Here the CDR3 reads CASFLAGGNTGELFF. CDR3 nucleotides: TGTGCCAGCTTCCTAGCGGGGGGCAACACCGGGGAGCTGTTTTTT.

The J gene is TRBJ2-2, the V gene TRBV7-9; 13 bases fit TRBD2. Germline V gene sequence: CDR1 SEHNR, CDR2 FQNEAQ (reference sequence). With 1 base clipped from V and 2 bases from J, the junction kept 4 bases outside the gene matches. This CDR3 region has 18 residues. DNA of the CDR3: TGTGCCAGCAGCTTAGAGGGACTAGCGGGAAGAAACACCGGGGAGCTGTTTTTT. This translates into CASSLEGLAGRNTGELFF.

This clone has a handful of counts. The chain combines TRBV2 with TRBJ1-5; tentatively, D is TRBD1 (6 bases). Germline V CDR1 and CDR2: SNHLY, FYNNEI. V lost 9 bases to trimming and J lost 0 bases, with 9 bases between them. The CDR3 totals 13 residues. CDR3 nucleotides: TGTGCCAGTCACAGGGATAGCAATCAGCCCCAGCATTTT. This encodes CASHRDSNQPQHF.

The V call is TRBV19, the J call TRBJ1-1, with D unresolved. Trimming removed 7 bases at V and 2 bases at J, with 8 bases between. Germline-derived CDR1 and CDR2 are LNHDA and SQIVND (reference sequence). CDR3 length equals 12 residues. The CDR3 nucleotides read TGTGCCAGTAAGCCATCCAACACTGAAGCTTTCTTT. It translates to CASKPSNTEAFF.

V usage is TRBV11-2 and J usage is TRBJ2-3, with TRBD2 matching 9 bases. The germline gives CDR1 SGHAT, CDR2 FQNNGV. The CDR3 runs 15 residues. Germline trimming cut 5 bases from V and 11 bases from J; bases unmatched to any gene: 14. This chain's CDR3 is CASSKTGTSFRGQYF. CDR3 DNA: TGTGCCAGCAGCAAGACCGGGACTAGCTTTAGAGGGCAGTATTTT.

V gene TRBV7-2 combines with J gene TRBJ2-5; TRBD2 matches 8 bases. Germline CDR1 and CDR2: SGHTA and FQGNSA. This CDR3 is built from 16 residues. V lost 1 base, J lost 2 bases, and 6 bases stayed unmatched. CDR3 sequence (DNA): TGTGCCAGCAGCTTAGTCCGACTAGCGCTACAAGAGACCCAGTACTTC. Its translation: CASSLVRLALQETQYF.

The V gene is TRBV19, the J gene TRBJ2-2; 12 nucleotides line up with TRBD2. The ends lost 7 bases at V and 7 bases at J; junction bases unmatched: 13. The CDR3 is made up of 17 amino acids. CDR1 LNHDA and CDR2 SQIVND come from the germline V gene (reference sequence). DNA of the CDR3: TGTGCCAGTACCCCCCTTCTAGCGGGGGGGCGCAGCGGGGAGCTGTTTTTT. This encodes CASTPLLAGGRSGELFF. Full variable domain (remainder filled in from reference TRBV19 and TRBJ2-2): DGGITQSPKYLFRKEGQNVTLSCEQNLNHDAMYWYRQDPGQGLRLIYYSQIVNDFQKGDIAEGYSVSREKKESFPLTVTSAQKNPTAFYLCASTPLLAGGRSGELFFGEGSRLTVL.

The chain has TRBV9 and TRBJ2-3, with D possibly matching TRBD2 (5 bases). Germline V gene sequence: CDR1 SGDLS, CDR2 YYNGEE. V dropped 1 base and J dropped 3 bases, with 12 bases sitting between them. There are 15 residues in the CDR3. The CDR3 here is CASSVYGINTDTQYF. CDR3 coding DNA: TGTGCCAGCAGCGTATACGGGATCAATACAGATACGCAGTATTTT.

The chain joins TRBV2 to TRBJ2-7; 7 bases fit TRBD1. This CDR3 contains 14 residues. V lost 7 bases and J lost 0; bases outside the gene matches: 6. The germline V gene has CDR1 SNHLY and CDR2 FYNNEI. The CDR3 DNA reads TGTGCCAGCAACAGGGACAGATACTCCTACGAGCAGTACTTC. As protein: CASNRDRYSYEQYF. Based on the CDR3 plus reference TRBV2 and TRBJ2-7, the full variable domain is EPEVTQTPSHQVTQMGQEVILRCVPISNHLYFYWYRQILGQKVEFLVSFYNNEISEKSEIFDDQFSVERPDGSNFTLKIRSTKLEDSAMYFCASNRDRYSYEQYFGPGTRLTVT.

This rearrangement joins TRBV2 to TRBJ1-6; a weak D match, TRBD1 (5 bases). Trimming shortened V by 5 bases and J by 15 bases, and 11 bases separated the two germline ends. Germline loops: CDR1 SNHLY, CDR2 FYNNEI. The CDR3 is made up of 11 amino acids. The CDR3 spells CASSLGLFLHF. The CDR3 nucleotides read TGTGCCAGCAGTTTGGGACTTTTCCTCCACTTT.

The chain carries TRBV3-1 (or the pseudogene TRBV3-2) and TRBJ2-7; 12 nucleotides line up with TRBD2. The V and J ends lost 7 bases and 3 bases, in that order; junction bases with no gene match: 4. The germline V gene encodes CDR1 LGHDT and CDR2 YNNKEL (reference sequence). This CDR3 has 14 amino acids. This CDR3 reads CASTLTSGSYEQYF. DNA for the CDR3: TGTGCCAGCACCCTGACTAGCGGGAGCTACGAGCAGTACTTC.

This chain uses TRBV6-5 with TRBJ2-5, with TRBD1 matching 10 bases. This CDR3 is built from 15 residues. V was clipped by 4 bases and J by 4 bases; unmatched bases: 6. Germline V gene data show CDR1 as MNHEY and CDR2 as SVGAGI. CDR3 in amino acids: CASSSGQGDVETQYF. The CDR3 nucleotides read TGTGCCAGCAGTTCTGGACAGGGGGATGTAGAGACCCAGTACTTC.

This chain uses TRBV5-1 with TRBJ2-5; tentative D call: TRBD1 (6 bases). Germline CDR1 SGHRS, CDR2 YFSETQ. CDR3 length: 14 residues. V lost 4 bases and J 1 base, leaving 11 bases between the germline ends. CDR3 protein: CASSQDSGQETQYF. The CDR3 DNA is TGCGCCAGCAGCCAGGACAGCGGCCAAGAGACCCAGTACTTC.

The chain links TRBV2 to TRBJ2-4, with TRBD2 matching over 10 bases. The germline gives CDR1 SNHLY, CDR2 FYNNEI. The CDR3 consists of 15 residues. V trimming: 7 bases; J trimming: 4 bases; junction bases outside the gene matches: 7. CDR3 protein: CASKGIAGGKNIQYF. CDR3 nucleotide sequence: TGTGCCAGCAAAGGAATAGCGGGGGGAAAAAACATTCAGTACTTC. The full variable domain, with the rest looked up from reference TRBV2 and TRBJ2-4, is EPEVTQTPSHQVTQMGQEVILRCVPISNHLYFYWYRQILGQKVEFLVSFYNNEISEKSEIFDDQFSVERPDGSNFTLKIRSTKLEDSAMYFCASKGIAGGKNIQYFGAGTRLSVL.

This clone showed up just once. CDR3 bases: TGTGCCATCACGGGACAGGGATCGTTGCGCGAGCAGTACTTC. This codes for CAITGQGSLREQYF. The chain couples TRBV6-5 to TRBJ2-7; 9 bases align to TRBD1. The V segment lost 10 bases and the J segment 6 bases; nucleotides outside the gene matches: 13. The CDR3 is made up of 14 amino acids. Germline CDR1 reads MNHEY; CDR2 reads SVGAGI.